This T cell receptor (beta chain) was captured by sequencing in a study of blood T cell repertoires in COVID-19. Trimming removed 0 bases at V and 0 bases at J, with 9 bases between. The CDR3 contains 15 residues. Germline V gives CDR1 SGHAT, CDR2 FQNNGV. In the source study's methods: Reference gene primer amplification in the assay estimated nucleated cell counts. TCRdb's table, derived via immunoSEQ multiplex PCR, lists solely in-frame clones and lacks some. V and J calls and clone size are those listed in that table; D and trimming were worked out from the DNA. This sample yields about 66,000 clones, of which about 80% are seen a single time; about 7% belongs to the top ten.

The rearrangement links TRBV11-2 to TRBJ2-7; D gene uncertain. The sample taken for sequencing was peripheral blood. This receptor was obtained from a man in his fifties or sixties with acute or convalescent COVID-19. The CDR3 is CASSLDRFSSYEQYF. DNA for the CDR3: TGTGCCAGCAGCTTAGATAGATTCTCCTCCTACGAGCAGTACTTC.